This TCR beta chain was obtained from a study of blood T cell repertoires in COVID-19. Study background: Some COVID-19 samples were acute and others convalescent; all came from the United States, Italy and Spain.

Two negative PCRs, clearance, or symptom resolution characterized the recovered Cohort 3 donors. The CDR3 consists of 14 residues. Germline V gene sequence: CDR1 DFQATT, CDR2 SNEGSKA (reference sequence). Trimming removed 3 bases from V and 8 bases from J; junction bases left unmatched: 8. Method: immunoSEQ multiplex PCR; TCRdb's copy keeps in-frame clones and lacks some. The table lists about 440,000 clones, roughly 91% of them singletons. Sequencing was carried out using PBMCs or T cells enriched from blood (not recorded which). This sequence originates from a man aged 18 to 30 who had recovered from COVID-19. This sequence joins TRBV20-1 and TRBJ2-1; 9 bases line up with TRBD2. CDR3 coding DNA: TGCAGTGCTAGTATGGGACTAGCTGGCCATGAGCAGTTCTTC. Protein product: CSASMGLAGHEQFF.